This T cell receptor beta chain was recorded in a study of CD8 T cells in ankylosing spondylitis. Study-wide points: Apparently characteristic of ankylosing spondylitis blood was a TCR beta motif (about 8 highly homologous variants).

Germline lookup yields CDR1 MNHEY and CDR2 SMNVEV (reference sequence). The CDR3 is 16 amino acids. V gave up 7 bases and J gave up 0 bases, with 19 bases separating them. Each CDR3 protein gets one entry after TCRdb re-called the 5' RACE reads with MiXCR. The sample records about 350,000 distinct CDR3 sequences, roughly 20% being singletons. Only a few counts were recorded for this clonotype. Its antigen remains unidentified. V and J are TRBV27 and TRBJ2-7; TRBD1 might be the D (5 bases). The sequenced material came from blood, either unsorted or a sorted T cell fraction (not recorded which). The sequence came from a male donor with ankylosing spondylitis or in good health (not recorded which). Written as DNA, the CDR3 is TGTGCCAGCACCACGAAGGGCTACAGGAGCTCCTACGAGCAGTACTTC. Its protein is CASTTKGYRSSYEQYF.